This TCR beta chain was found in a study of identifying expanded T cells in peripheral blood. The CDR3 is made up of 13 amino acids. V shed 1 base and J shed 4 bases, with 7 bases lying between them. Per the germline V gene, CDR1 is SGHRS and CDR2 is YFSETQ. Sequencing was performed with immunoSEQ multiplex PCR; in TCRdb, only in-frame clones are kept and a portion is missing. The sample lists some 90,000 clones; approximately 83% were seen once. The clonotype originates from a person aged 18 to 75 in good health. Sequencing used blood. The chain joins TRBV5-1 to TRBJ2-3; D call uncertain. CDR3 bases: TGCGCCAGCAGCTTGAACGGGCCAGATACGCAGTATTTT. It yields the protein CASSLNGPDTQYF.